The 10 T cell receptor beta chains presented below share a single source sample, sequenced in a study of glioma-infiltrating T cells. Amplification of TCR alpha and beta CDR3 regions from RNA used iRepertoire nested multiplex PCR. TCRdb itself ran the multiplex PCR reads through MiXCR, one entry per CDR3 protein. The data show about 180,000 distinct CDR3 sequences, around 42% seen once. Sequenced sample: glioma tissue, nonneoplastic brain tissue, or PBMCs (not recorded which). Receptors were obtained from a human donor with low-grade glioma or glioblastoma, undergoing nonglioma brain surgery, or in good health (not recorded which).

This sequence joins TRBV20-1 and TRBJ2-1, with D perhaps matching TRBD1 (5 bases). Trimming shortened V by 3 bases and J by 8 bases, and 11 bases separated the two germline ends. In germline, CDR1 is DFQATT, CDR2 SNEGSKA (reference sequence). The CDR3 runs to 12 residues. In DNA form, the CDR3 reads TGCAGTGCTAGCTTAGTAGGGGATGAGCAGTTCTTC. Protein product: CSASLVGDEQFF.

Of note for this clonotype: A read error may explain this, as a much larger clone is one base away. The genes are TRBV7-6 and TRBJ1-6, with D unresolved. Germline-derived CDR1 and CDR2 are SGHVS and FNYEAQ. This CDR3 comprises 13 residues. CDR3 sequence reads: CASSLGMNSPIHF. CDR3 DNA sequence: TGTGCCAGCAGCTTAGGAATGAATTCACCCATCCACTTT.

Many counts were recorded for this clonotype. The V call is TRBV27, the J call TRBJ2-7, with D possibly matching TRBD1 (6 bases). Germline V lookup: CDR1 MNHEY, CDR2 SMNVEV (reference sequence). V was trimmed by 2 bases and J by 2 bases, leaving 7 bases between them. The CDR3 covers 13 residues. The CDR3 here is CASSLRTAYEQYF. In DNA, the CDR3 is TGTGCCAGCAGTTTAAGGACAGCCTACGAGCAGTACTTC.

To note about this clonotype: This likely comes from a read error, as the CDR3 has no conserved phenylalanine or tryptophan at its end. The chain links TRBV6-6 to TRBJ2-2, with TRBD2 identical over 16 bases. Germline V gene sequence: CDR1 MNHNY, CDR2 SVGAGI (reference sequence). CDR3 length equals 19 residues. In nucleotides, the CDR3 is TGTGCTAGCAGTTACTCTCTTGGGACTAGCGGGAGGGCCATCGGGGAGCTGTTTCTT. Protein: CASSYSLGTSGRAIGELFL.

Worth noting for this clonotype: At one of its ends the junction is not consistent with the germline gene, which may arise from a read error. The V call is TRBV4-1, the J call TRBJ2-3, with D hard to call. This CDR3 is 12 amino acids long. Per germline, CDR1 MGHRA and CDR2 YSYEKL. DNA for the CDR3: TGCGCCAGCAGACAAGAGTTGGATACGCAGTATTTT. This gives the protein CASRQELDTQYF.

To note about this clonotype: Compared with germline, one end of the junction differs, possibly owing to a read error. The DNA of the CDR3 is TGTGCCAGTAGTATATCCCTATCGAGGGAGCAGTGCTTC. Protein: CASSISLSREQCF. This sequence joins TRBV5-8 and TRBJ2-7; D is possibly TRBD2 (5 bases). CDR1 is SGHTS and CDR2 is YDEGEE in the germline V gene. The CDR3 totals 13 residues.

In this sample, this clonotype turned up many times. The V gene is TRBV2, the J gene TRBJ2-5; 7 nucleotides agree with TRBD1. V dropped 5 bases and J dropped 0; count of bases not matched to a gene: 3. In germline, CDR1 is SNHLY, CDR2 FYNNEI. This CDR3 is built from 14 residues. CDR3 in DNA: TGTGCCAGCAGTTCCGACAGGGACCAAGAGACCCAGTACTTC. Translation: CASSSDRDQETQYF. Full variable domain (outside the CDR3, taken from reference TRBV2 and TRBJ2-5): EPEVTQTPSHQVTQMGQEVILRCVPISNHLYFYWYRQILGQKVEFLVSFYNNEISEKSEIFDDQFSVERPDGSNFTLKIRSTKLEDSAMYFCASSSDRDQETQYFGPGTRLLVL.

This rearrangement joins TRBV4-1 to TRBJ2-1; 9 bases fit TRBD1. The CDR3 is 16 residues long. CDR1 is MGHRA and CDR2 is YSYEKL in the germline V gene. After removal of 3 bases from V and 4 bases from J, the junction contained 7 bases not matched to a gene. The CDR3 coding sequence is TGCGCCAGCAGCCACCAAGGACAGGGGAGATACAATGAGCAGTTCTTC. Its protein product is CASSHQGQGRYNEQFF.

This clonotype was found many times. This chain uses TRBV5-1 with TRBJ1-6; D call uncertain. This CDR3 contains 15 residues. Germline-derived CDR1 and CDR2 are SGHRS and YFSETQ. V was cut by 0 bases and J by 7 bases, with 11 bases left in between. The CDR3 DNA is TGCGCCAGCAGCTTGGGAGGTAGCGAGAATTCACCCCTCCACTTT. Protein: CASSLGGSENSPLHF.

This clonotype showed up just a few times. This chain links TRBV19 with TRBJ1-3; D unresolved. V dropped 3 bases and J dropped 4 bases, with 13 bases sitting between them. CDR3 length equals 15 residues. Germline V gene data show CDR1 as LNHDA and CDR2 as SQIVND (reference sequence). The CDR3 reads CASSIRLSPGNTIYF. DNA of the CDR3: TGTGCCAGTAGTATTCGATTGTCCCCCGGAAACACCATATATTTT.